These 30 T cell receptor beta chains came from one sample sequenced in a study of shared clonotypes between healthy human individuals. Sequenced by immunoSEQ multiplex PCR; TCRdb stores in-frame clones only, minus some. This sample carries some 470,000 clones, 60% to 85% of them seen once, and the ten largest clones take 10% to 15%. The sequenced material came from PBMCs. These receptors were obtained from a woman aged 40 to 50 in good health. Some clones in this sample may be carry-over from other donors' samples.

The table lists this clone with a few counts. The junction departs from the called germline gene at one end, perhaps through a read error. The V and J genes are TRBV30 and TRBJ1-3, with a tentative D call TRBD1 (5 bases). Germline V CDR1 and CDR2: GTSNPN, SVGIG (reference sequence). The CDR3 is 15 residues long. The CDR3 region has the DNA TGTGCCTGGAGCCCCCTGGGGGGTTCTGGAAGCACCATATATTTT. This translates into CAWSPLGGSGSTIYF.

V is TRBV4-1 and J is TRBJ2-2; D possibly corresponds to TRBD1 (5 bases). CDR3 length equals 11 residues. Trimming took off 7 bases at V and 5 bases at J, with 5 bases between the two ends. CDR1 is MGHRA, CDR2 YSYEKL, per germline. CDR3 protein: CASKGTGELFF. DNA for the CDR3: TGCGCCAGCAAGGGGACCGGGGAGCTGTTTTTT.

The rearrangement uses TRBV7-3 and TRBJ2-1; 8 bases agree with TRBD2. Trimming at V came to 2 bases and at J to 8 bases, leaving 11 bases not matched to a gene. The CDR3 loop spans 16 amino acids. The germline CDR1 and CDR2 sequences are SGHTA and FQGTGA. CDR3 residues: CASSLGPGLGKDEQFF. The CDR3 DNA follows: TGTGCCAGCAGCTTAGGTCCGGGACTAGGTAAGGATGAGCAGTTCTTC.

This clone was found a few times. V and J are TRBV4-2 and TRBJ2-1; D not resolved. From germline, CDR1 is LGHNA and CDR2 YNFKEQ. Trimming shortened V by 0 bases and J by 8 bases, and 17 bases separated the two germline ends. The CDR3 runs to 16 residues. CDR3 sequence: CASSQESGLTHDEQFF. The DNA for the CDR3 is TGTGCCAGCAGCCAAGAGTCTGGCCTTACCCACGATGAGCAGTTCTTC.

The rearrangement joins TRBV18 to TRBJ2-1; no clear D. Germline V gene data show CDR1 as KGHSH and CDR2 as LQKENI. V was trimmed by 3 bases and J by 3 bases, leaving 6 bases between them. CDR3 length: 13 amino acids. CDR3 coding DNA: TGTGCCAGCTCACCTACTCTCTACAATGAGCAGTTCTTC. It yields the protein CASSPTLYNEQFF.

By share, this clone counts as medium-sized. The V gene is TRBV6-4, the J gene TRBJ2-3; the match to TRBD2 covers 7 bases. This CDR3 spans 14 amino acids. J was trimmed by 6 bases and V by 5 bases; bases with no gene match: 8. Germline values: CDR1 MRHNA, CDR2 SNTAGT. The CDR3 DNA reads TGTGCCAGCAGTAGCGGGAAAGACTTGGATACGCAGTATTTT. Translated: CASSSGKDLDTQYF.

The chain recombines TRBV27 with TRBJ2-7, with D maybe TRBD2 (6 bases). The germline V gene has CDR1 MNHEY and CDR2 SMNVEV (reference sequence). This CDR3 has 15 amino acids. V lost 2 bases to trimming and J lost 0 bases, with 11 bases between them. CDR3 sequence reads: CASSLGAGPSYEQYF. CDR3 in DNA: TGTGCCAGCAGTTTAGGAGCGGGCCCCTCCTACGAGCAGTACTTC.

The chain combines TRBV6-4 with TRBJ2-1, with a weak D call TRBD2 (5 bases). Trimming shortened V by 2 bases and J by 5 bases, and 13 bases separated the two germline ends. Looked up from germline, CDR1 is MRHNA and CDR2 is SNTAGT. The CDR3 length is 15 residues. The CDR3 sequence is CASSDGLGDHNEQFF. The CDR3 bases are TGTGCCAGCAGTGACGGTCTGGGAGACCACAATGAGCAGTTCTTC.

This clone was recorded many times. The V call is TRBV5-1, the J call TRBJ2-7; 10 bases agree with TRBD1. The germline V gene has CDR1 SGHRS and CDR2 YFSETQ. V lost 2 bases to trimming and J lost 7 bases; unmatched junction nucleotides: 9. The CDR3 is 15 amino acids. The CDR3 loop is CASSFTGTGEGEQYF. CDR3 nucleotide sequence: TGCGCCAGCAGCTTTACCGGGACAGGGGAAGGAGAGCAGTACTTC.

Remarks on this clone: This may arise from a read error, as a much more abundant clone is one base away. At the DNA level, this CDR3 is encoded by other sequences in the same sample as well. The chain combines TRBV6-1 with TRBJ2-1; 12 bases match TRBD2. The CDR3 extends over 15 amino acids. CDR1 MNHNS and CDR2 SASEGT come from the germline V gene. V trimming: 3 bases; J trimming: 6 bases; junction bases outside the gene matches: 3. CDR3 sequence: CASSERTSGINEQFF. The CDR3 nucleotides are TGTGCCAGCAGTGAGCGGACTAGCGGGATCAATGAGCAGTTCTTC.

This chain uses TRBV11-1 with TRBJ2-1; the match to TRBD2 covers 9 bases. Trimming at V came to 0 bases and at J to 9 bases, leaving 12 bases not matched to a gene. Germline CDR1 reads SGHAT; CDR2 reads FQDESV (reference sequence). CDR3 length equals 17 residues. CDR3 region: CASSLARGREGQGEQFF. CDR3 sequence (DNA): TGTGCCAGCAGCTTAGCGAGAGGGCGGGAGGGCCAAGGTGAGCAGTTCTTC.

The gene calls are TRBV10-3 and TRBJ1-4; TRBD1 agrees at 9 bases. The CDR3 has 13 amino acids. Germline loops: CDR1 ENHRY, CDR2 SYGVKD. J gave up 8 bases and V 4 bases, and 2 bases lay outside the gene matches. As DNA, the CDR3 is TGTGCCATCAGTGGGACAGGGGTCGAAAAACTGTTTTTT. This translates into CAISGTGVEKLFF.

This clone was detected only once. The rearrangement uses TRBV18 and TRBJ1-2; 8 bases line up with TRBD1. Germline CDR1 KGHSH, CDR2 LQKENI. The V gene end was trimmed by 4 bases and the J gene end by 0 bases; junction bases not matched to a gene: 7. CDR3 size: 16 residues. CDR3 in amino acids: CASSRAGQDPNYGYTF. Written as DNA, the CDR3 is TGTGCCAGCTCACGCGCGGGACAGGATCCTAACTATGGCTACACCTTC.

V and J are TRBV4-1 and TRBJ2-5; either TRBD1 or TRBD2 may fit D (5 bases each). The J call may be in error: the DNA end matches TRBJ2-7 better. CDR1 and CDR2 from the germline V gene are MGHRA and YSYEKL. The CDR3 totals 16 residues. CDR3 DNA: TGCGCCAGCAGCCCGCCAGGTGGGGCAGGGAGCTACGAGCAGTACTTC. Its translation: CASSPPGGAGSYEQYF.

The chain couples TRBV27 to TRBJ1-3, with D perhaps TRBD1 (6 bases). Per germline, CDR1 MNHEY and CDR2 SMNVEV (reference sequence). This CDR3 is built from 16 residues. V gave up 2 bases and J gave up 2 bases, with 13 bases separating them. The CDR3 loop is CASSLEFGGPGNTIYF. The CDR3 nucleotides read TGTGCCAGCAGTTTAGAATTCGGGGGGCCTGGAAACACCATATATTTT.

This clone was detected once. A read error is likely here: a far larger clone is one base away. The rearrangement joins TRBV4-1 to TRBJ2-7; TRBD1 aligns across 9 bases. Germline V gene data show CDR1 as MGHRA and CDR2 as YSYEKL. This CDR3 contains 15 residues. In nucleotides, the CDR3 is TGCGCCTGCAGCCGGTTAGGGGACAGGGCCTATGAGCAGTACTTC. Translated, it gives CACSRLGDRAYEQYF.

The V gene is TRBV4-3, the J gene TRBJ1-3; the D is unclear. Per germline, CDR1 LGHNA and CDR2 YSLEER. This CDR3 is 15 amino acids long. The ends were cut back, 1 base at V and 0 bases at J, with 7 bases in the middle. In nucleotides, the CDR3 is TGCGCCAGCAGCCAAGGAAGGGACTCTGGAAACACCATATATTTT. Translation: CASSQGRDSGNTIYF.

The chain recombines TRBV19 with TRBJ1-5, with unresolved D. CDR3 size: 15 residues. Germline V gene lookup returns CDR1 LNHDA and CDR2 SQIVND (reference sequence). V was clipped by 11 bases and J by 0 bases, with 17 bases between them. This chain's CDR3 is CASTPGPYSNQPQHF. The CDR3 bases are TGTGCCTCCACCCCGGGCCCGTATAGCAATCAGCCCCAGCATTTT.

Written as DNA, the CDR3 is TGCGCCAGCAGCCGGAGCGGGAGGGAGAACGAGCAGTACTTC. It specifies CASSRSGRENEQYF. V is TRBV5-1 and J is TRBJ2-5, with 10 positions matching TRBD2. The DNA end lines up better with TRBJ2-7; the J call may be wrong. CDR1 is SGHRS and CDR2 is YFSETQ in the germline V gene. The CDR3 spans 14 residues.

The V call is TRBV19, the J call TRBJ2-2; the D is unclear. The CDR3 extends over 15 amino acids. The germline gives CDR1 LNHDA, CDR2 SQIVND (reference sequence). V was cut by 1 base and J by 3 bases, with 9 bases left in between. The DNA for the CDR3 is TGTGCCAGTAGTATAGCTGGGTTTGACACCGGGGAGCTGTTTTTT. This encodes CASSIAGFDTGELFF.

This clone has a handful of counts. The CDR3 DNA reads as TGTGCCAGTAGTGACCGAACCTCAACTAATGAAAAACTGTTTTTT. As protein: CASSDRTSTNEKLFF. The chain recombines TRBV19 with TRBJ1-4; no clear D gene. CDR3 length: 15 residues. V lost 5 bases and J 0 bases, leaving 10 bases between the germline ends. Germline lookup yields CDR1 LNHDA and CDR2 SQIVND (reference sequence).

Here the CDR3 reads CASSNSGGGNEQFF. Written as DNA, the CDR3 is TGTGCCAGTAGTAATAGCGGGGGTGGCAATGAGCAGTTCTTC. The genes are TRBV19 and TRBJ2-1; 9 bases are shared with TRBD2. The CDR3 consists of 14 residues. V was clipped by 4 bases and J by 6 bases; unmatched bases: 4. CDR1 and CDR2 from the germline V gene are LNHDA and SQIVND (reference sequence).

This clone was seen more than once but under ten times. The rearrangement uses TRBV4-2 and TRBJ1-6, with D perhaps TRBD1 (6 bases). Trimming shortened V by 0 bases and J by 7 bases, and 10 bases separated the two germline ends. CDR3 length: 15 amino acids. CDR1 is LGHNA, CDR2 YNFKEQ, per germline. The CDR3 DNA sequence: TGTGCCAGCAGCCAAGATCATACAGGGAATTCACCCCTCCACTTT. As protein: CASSQDHTGNSPLHF.

About this clone: A much larger clone sits a single nucleotide away, making a read error possible. The rearrangement links TRBV29-1 to TRBJ2-3; 11 bases align to TRBD1. V gave up 2 bases and J gave up 7 bases; unmatched junction bases: 8. The CDR3 runs to 15 residues. Germline CDR1 reads SQVTM; CDR2 reads ANQGSEA. The CDR3 region is CSVERGTGGSNTQYF. Written as DNA, the CDR3 is TGCAGCGTTGAAAGGGGGACAGGGGGTTCGAATACGCAGTATTTT.

This clone came up a few times. The rearrangement links TRBV7-9 to TRBJ2-5; D call uncertain. V was clipped by 1 base and J by 5 bases, with 5 bases between them. The germline gives CDR1 SEHNR, CDR2 FQNEAQ (reference sequence). The CDR3 has 12 residues. The CDR3 coding sequence is TGTGCCAGCAGCTTAGTTAGTGAGACCCAGTACTTC. It translates to CASSLVSETQYF.

V gene TRBV19 combines with J gene TRBJ2-7; unclear D gene. This CDR3 has 13 amino acids. Germline V gene sequence: CDR1 LNHDA, CDR2 SQIVND (reference sequence). V was pared by 5 bases and J by 4 bases, with 12 bases between. The DNA of the CDR3 is TGTGCCAGTAGTTTGAGGACGAGTTACGAGCAGTACTTC. Translating it yields CASSLRTSYEQYF.

This clone was seen once. A read error is the likely source, as a far larger clone sits one nucleotide away. CDR3 sequence (DNA): TGTGCCAGCAGTTTAACCTGGGGGGGGACCCAGTACTTC. This sequence encodes CASSLTWGGTQYF. The chain has TRBV28 and TRBJ2-5; 7 positions agree with TRBD2. The CDR3 spans 13 residues. V was clipped by 2 bases and J by 7 bases; unmatched bases: 4. Germline CDR1 and CDR2: MDHEN and SYDVKM.

V is TRBV9 and J is TRBJ1-2; no clear D. Germline V CDR1 and CDR2: SGDLS, YYNGEE. The V gene lost 6 bases and the J gene lost 4 bases, with 13 bases spanning the gap. The CDR3 spans 13 residues. CDR3 protein: CASTHGESYGYTF. For the CDR3, the DNA is TGTGCCAGCACCCATGGCGAGAGCTATGGCTACACCTTC.

As for this clone: The conserved phenylalanine or tryptophan normally closing the CDR3 is absent here, so this likely arose from a read error. Here the CDR3 DNA reads TGCGCCAGCAGCTTGACCAGGGATGGCTACACCTCC. Translating it yields CASSLTRDGYTS. The V gene is TRBV5-1, the J gene TRBJ1-2; D might be TRBD1 (5 bases). The CDR3 is 12 residues long. The germline gives CDR1 SGHRS, CDR2 YFSETQ. V lost 1 base and J lost 6, with 7 bases in between.

The chain joins TRBV11-1 to TRBJ2-2, with D possibly TRBD2 on 6 matching bases. Germline V gives CDR1 SGHAT, CDR2 FQDESV (reference sequence). With 3 bases removed from V and 6 bases from J, the gap between germline ends came to 8 bases. The CDR3 spans 13 residues. CDR3 in amino acids: CASSLDYPGELFF. CDR3 in DNA: TGTGCCAGCAGCTTGGACTATCCCGGGGAGCTGTTTTTT.